The 30 T cell receptor beta chains reported below all come from one sample, sequenced in a study of T cells in Graves' hyperthyroidism and ophthalmopathy. Amplified TCR beta CDR3 regions came from RNA transcripts. HTBI primers were used for first-round RT-PCR of the TCR CDR3. A single record per CDR3 protein comes from TCRdb applying MiXCR to the multiplex PCR reads. This sample has approximately 600,000 distinct CDR3 sequences, with around 16% found just once. The sequencing sample was made of blood. These receptors originate from a woman aged 25 to 45 with Graves' hyperthyroidism.

This clonotype appeared many times. This sequence joins TRBV28 and TRBJ2-7; D might be TRBD1 (5 bases). The CDR3 sequence is 15 residues long. V gave up 6 bases and J gave up 2 bases, with 17 bases separating them. CDR1 and CDR2 (germline): MDHEN, SYDVKM. The CDR3 DNA reads as TGTGCCAGCAGCTCTAATGGGGCCATCGCCTACGAGCAGTACTTC. It specifies CASSSNGAIAYEQYF.

This clonotype has ten or more counts. This chain joins TRBV30 and TRBJ1-1, with 7 bases identical to TRBD1. The CDR3 has 13 amino acids. The J segment lost 1 base and the V segment lost 3 bases, leaving 2 bases of the junction unmatched. The germline gives CDR1 GTSNPN, CDR2 SVGIG (reference sequence). In DNA form, the CDR3 reads TGTGCCTGGAGCCGGGACAGGAACACTGAAGCTTTCTTT. This translates into CAWSRDRNTEAFF.

This rearrangement joins TRBV18 to TRBJ1-1, with D tentatively TRBD1 (5 bases). V lost 3 bases, J lost 6 bases, and 20 bases lay in between. This CDR3 is 16 amino acids long. Germline values: CDR1 KGHSH, CDR2 LQKENI. CDR3 protein: CASSPGGSPLNPEAFF. The DNA of the CDR3 is TGTGCCAGCTCACCGGGGGGGTCTCCCCTCAACCCTGAAGCTTTCTTT.

The genes are TRBV29-1 and TRBJ2-2; 7 nucleotides match TRBD2. Germline V CDR1 and CDR2: SQVTM, ANQGSEA. The CDR3 is made up of 15 amino acids. J was trimmed by 5 bases and V by 7 bases; bases with no gene match: 13. The chain's CDR3 is CSAIGGSPLTGELFF. CDR3 in DNA: TGCAGCGCTATAGGCGGGAGCCCCTTGACCGGGGAGCTGTTTTTT.

This clonotype was detected many times. The CDR3 is CASSLSAGIEYF. In DNA, the CDR3 is TGTGCCAGCAGTTTATCGGCGGGGATAGAGTACTTC. The genes are TRBV27 and TRBJ2-5; D might be TRBD2 (6 bases). V was pared by 0 bases and J by 12 bases, with 11 bases between. CDR1 MNHEY and CDR2 SMNVEV come from the germline V gene (reference sequence). This CDR3 contains 12 residues.

The chain has TRBV7-9 and TRBJ2-5, with D perhaps being TRBD1 or TRBD2 (5 bases each). This CDR3 comprises 14 residues. Per germline, CDR1 SEHNR and CDR2 FQNEAQ (reference sequence). The V and J ends lost 5 bases and 7 bases respectively, with 17 bases between them. The CDR3 DNA follows: TGTGCCAGCAGCCTGAACCAGGGACCTTGGACCCAGTACTTC. Protein product: CASSLNQGPWTQYF.

This clonotype was seen repeatedly, ten times or more. The chain carries TRBV5-1 and TRBJ2-7, with 7 bases matching TRBD1. J was trimmed by 1 base and V by 0 bases; bases with no gene match: 4. The germline V gene encodes CDR1 SGHRS and CDR2 YFSETQ. The length of the CDR3 is 15 residues. CDR3 sequence reads: CASSLGTGESYEQYF. CDR3 coding DNA: TGCGCCAGCAGCTTGGGAACAGGGGAGTCCTACGAGCAGTACTTC.

This clonotype has ten or more counts. V and J are TRBV12-3 or TRBV12-4 and TRBJ2-5, with TRBD1 identical over 10 bases. This CDR3 is 14 amino acids long. V shed 4 bases and J 6 bases; nucleotides not matched to a gene: 5. The chain's CDR3 is CASSSWDRGKTQYF. The CDR3 bases are TGTGCCAGCAGTTCTTGGGACAGGGGAAAGACCCAGTACTTC.

As regards this clonotype: A much bigger clone sits one base away, suggesting this may be a read error. The rearrangement joins TRBV6-1 to TRBJ1-3; D not certain. CDR3 length: 13 amino acids. V lost 6 bases to trimming and J lost 0 bases, with 6 bases between them. The germline gives CDR1 MNHNS, CDR2 SASEGT. The CDR3 here is CASRESSGNTIYF. DNA for the CDR3: TGTGCCAGCAGGGAGAGCTCTGGAAACACCATATATTTT.

This clonotype has ten or more counts. This chain connects TRBV11-2 to TRBJ2-7; a weak D match, TRBD1 (6 bases). The CDR3 spans 13 residues. CDR1 and CDR2 from the germline V gene are SGHAT and FQNNGV. V was trimmed by 5 bases and J by 4 bases, leaving 12 bases between them. CDR3 DNA sequence: TGTGCCAGCAGCCCAAAAGGGGGATACGAGCAGTACTTC. Encoded protein: CASSPKGGYEQYF.

This clonotype was recorded at least ten times. The V gene is TRBV30, the J gene TRBJ2-5; perhaps D is TRBD1 or TRBD2 (5 bases each). The CDR3 spans 16 residues. Trimming pared 6 bases from V and 4 bases from J, leaving 24 bases between. In germline, CDR1 is GTSNPN, CDR2 SVGIG (reference sequence). CDR3 in amino acids: CACGVKGRVRSETQYF. CDR3 in DNA: TGTGCCTGCGGAGTAAAGGGGCGGGTCAGGTCAGAGACCCAGTACTTC.

The rearrangement joins TRBV7-2 to TRBJ2-7; TRBD1 might be the D (5 bases). Trimming left V 1 base short and J 5 bases short, with 12 bases between. CDR3 length equals 14 residues. The germline gives CDR1 SGHTA, CDR2 FQGNSA. Written as DNA, the CDR3 is TGTGCCAGCAGCTTAGAGGGGTCCCGGGACGAGCAGTACTTC. The encoded protein is CASSLEGSRDEQYF.

This clonotype was counted at least ten times. V is TRBV7-2 and J is TRBJ1-1, with a tentative D call TRBD1 (6 bases). Per the germline V gene, CDR1 is SGHTA and CDR2 is FQGNSA. Trimming cost V 5 bases and J 2 bases, with 15 bases left between them. This CDR3 comprises 15 residues. The CDR3 bases are TGTGCCAGCAGCCCAGAGACAGGACGTAACACTGAAGCTTTCTTT. Translation: CASSPETGRNTEAFF.

Ten or more counts support this clonotype. CDR3 residues: CAITQDGVNTEAFF. In nucleotides, the CDR3 is TGTGCCATCACACAAGACGGGGTGAACACTGAAGCTTTCTTT. The chain recombines TRBV10-3 with TRBJ1-1, with D unresolved. The germline V and J ends were trimmed by 7 bases and 0 bases, with 12 bases remaining between them. The length of the CDR3 is 14 residues. Germline V CDR1 and CDR2: ENHRY, SYGVKD.

This clonotype has a count of ten or more. The rearrangement links TRBV15 to TRBJ2-1; 11 bases align to TRBD2. The germline V gene has CDR1 LNHNV and CDR2 YYDKDF (reference sequence). The J segment lost 2 bases and the V segment lost 0 bases, leaving 0 bases of the junction unmatched. This CDR3 contains 16 residues. The CDR3 reads CATSREGLAAYNEQFF. The CDR3 DNA reads TGTGCCACCAGCAGAGAGGGACTAGCGGCCTACAATGAGCAGTTCTTC. The full variable domain, in which reference TRBV15 and TRBJ2-1 provide the parts outside the CDR3, is DAMVIQNPRYQVTQFGKPVTLSCSQTLNHNVMYWYQQKSSQAPKLLFHYYDKDFNNEADTPDNFQSRRPNTSFCFLDIRSPGLGDTAMYLCATSREGLAAYNEQFFGPGTRLTVL.

The table lists this clonotype with many counts. The chain recombines TRBV3-1 with TRBJ2-3; a weak D match, TRBD1 (5 bases). The germline V and J ends were trimmed by 1 base and 1 base, with 12 bases remaining between them. This CDR3 region has 16 residues. Looked up from germline, CDR1 is LGHDT and CDR2 is YNNKEL (reference sequence). The CDR3 DNA reads TGTGCCAGCAGCCAAGTCTCAGGGTTTGGCACAGATACGCAGTATTTT. Protein product: CASSQVSGFGTDTQYF.

This clonotype appeared many times. This chain connects TRBV7-2 to TRBJ1-5; D may be TRBD1 (5 bases). The CDR3 runs 14 residues. Germline V CDR1 and CDR2: SGHTA, FQGNSA. V lost 1 base to trimming and J lost 3 bases, with 7 bases between them. The CDR3 here is CASSLVQANQPQHF. DNA of the CDR3: TGTGCCAGCAGCTTAGTACAGGCCAATCAGCCCCAGCATTTT.

This clonotype has a count of ten or more. V is TRBV3-1 and J is TRBJ2-7; a weak D match, TRBD2 (6 bases). The CDR3 extends over 15 amino acids. Deletions cut 1 base from V and 4 bases from J, with 14 bases between. Germline V lookup: CDR1 LGHDT, CDR2 YNNKEL (reference sequence). For the CDR3, the DNA is TGTGCCAGCAGCCAAGGATACGGGAGCTCTTACGAGCAGTACTTC. The encoded protein is CASSQGYGSSYEQYF.

A remark on this clonotype: A much bigger clone sits one base away, suggesting this may be a read error. The rearrangement uses TRBV28 and TRBJ1-2; a possible D gene is TRBD1 (6 bases). CDR1 and CDR2 (germline): MDHEN, SYDVKM. There are 14 residues in the CDR3. CDR3: CTSSRYRGAAGYTF. CDR3 bases: TGTACCAGCAGTCGTTATCGGGGGGCTGCGGGCTACACCTTC.

This clonotype was seen repeatedly, ten times or more. The junction and the germline gene differ at one end; a read error may be behind it. The rearrangement links TRBV11-2 to TRBJ2-1, with D hard to call. Germline loops: CDR1 SGHAT, CDR2 FQNNGV. The CDR3 is 15 amino acids. The CDR3 region has the DNA TGTGCCAGCAGCTTATCGATTACGCCCTACGATGAGCAGTTCTTC. It codes for CASSLSITPYDEQFF.

This clonotype was seen a few times. The V call is TRBV10-2, the J call TRBJ2-1, with 8 bases aligning to TRBD2. After removal of 4 bases from V and 2 bases from J, the junction contained 7 bases not matched to a gene. The germline V gene encodes CDR1 WSHSY and CDR2 SAAADI. This CDR3 region has 16 residues. CDR3 sequence: CASSGRLAGTYNEQFF. CDR3 DNA: TGCGCCAGCAGTGGCCGCCTAGCGGGTACCTACAATGAGCAGTTCTTC.

This clonotype has just a few counts. This chain uses TRBV27 with TRBJ2-7; 7 bases agree with TRBD2. V lost 0 bases and J lost 6; bases outside the gene matches: 8. Germline V gives CDR1 MNHEY, CDR2 SMNVEV (reference sequence). The CDR3 spans 15 residues. CDR3 residues: CASSLSGGDYCEQYF. CDR3 bases: TGTGCCAGCAGTTTATCGGGCGGGGACTACTGCGAGCAGTACTTC.

This clonotype has only a few counts. J is TRBJ1-5 and V is TRBV6-5, with 9 bases lining up with TRBD1. Germline CDR1 reads MNHEY; CDR2 reads SVGAGI. This CDR3 has 15 residues. The J segment lost 9 bases and the V segment lost 10 bases, leaving 16 bases of the junction unmatched. This CDR3 reads CATVRDRVPPRPQHF. The CDR3, as DNA: TGTGCCACGGTCCGGGACAGGGTCCCGCCGAGGCCCCAGCATTTT.

This clonotype was observed a handful of times. The CDR3 DNA follows: TGTGCCACCAGGGGACTTTCCTACAATGAGCAGTTCTTC. It yields the protein CATRGLSYNEQFF. The rearrangement links TRBV24-1 to TRBJ2-1, with D possibly being TRBD2 (6 bases). Trimming left V 7 bases short and J 1 base short, with 7 bases between. The CDR3 totals 13 residues. Germline V gene sequence: CDR1 KGHDR, CDR2 SFDVKD.

This clonotype was observed many times. CDR3 in amino acids: CASSELSSSYNEQFF. The CDR3 nucleotides read TGTGCCAGCAGTGAACTATCGAGCTCCTACAATGAGCAGTTCTTC. The chain combines TRBV12-3 or TRBV12-4 with TRBJ2-1; D is uncertain. This CDR3 contains 15 residues. Trimming took off 5 bases at V and 0 bases at J, with 11 bases between the two ends.

The chain couples TRBV7-2 to TRBJ1-4; the match to TRBD1 covers 7 bases. V shed 2 bases, J shed 7 bases, and the junction held 16 bases outside the gene matches. CDR3 length: 18 residues. The germline V gene has CDR1 SGHTA and CDR2 FQGNSA. The CDR3 DNA sequence: TGTGCCAGCAGCTTAAATTCTGGGACAGTAATCCGAGGTGAAAAACTGTTTTTT. It yields the protein CASSLNSGTVIRGEKLFF.

The chain is built from TRBV7-8 and TRBJ1-1, with TRBD1 identical over 7 bases. J was trimmed by 2 bases and V by 5 bases; bases with no gene match: 8. The CDR3 consists of 15 residues. Germline CDR1 SGHVS, CDR2 FQNEAQ. This CDR3 is CASSVFRDSNTEAFF. As DNA, the CDR3 is TGTGCCAGCAGCGTATTCCGGGACAGCAACACTGAAGCTTTCTTT.

This clonotype was counted at least ten times. V gene TRBV5-1 combines with J gene TRBJ2-7; possible D gene TRBD1, 6 bases. The V end was cut by 5 bases, the J end by 2 bases, with 14 bases between. Germline V gene lookup returns CDR1 SGHRS and CDR2 YFSETQ. CDR3 length: 14 residues. The CDR3 spells CASSPDRRPYEQYF. CDR3 bases: TGCGCCAGCAGTCCCGACAGGAGGCCCTACGAGCAGTACTTC.

In its sample, this clonotype was seen many times. V gene TRBV10-3 combines with J gene TRBJ1-2; D possibly corresponds to TRBD1 (6 bases). Germline-derived CDR1 and CDR2 are ENHRY and SYGVKD. CDR3 length: 13 residues. The V and J ends lost 6 bases and 0 bases respectively, with 8 bases between them. For the CDR3, the DNA is TGTGCCATCAGCCGACAGGCTAACTATGGCTACACCTTC. Translated: CAISRQANYGYTF.

There are many counts of this clonotype. The chain couples TRBV29-1 to TRBJ2-2, with 8 bases fitting TRBD1. The CDR3 has 14 amino acids. Germline CDR1 is SQVTM and CDR2 is ANQGSEA. Germline trimming cut 5 bases from V and 5 bases from J; bases unmatched to any gene: 7. CDR3 DNA sequence: TGCAGCGTTTTAGGGCAGGGGGCAACCGGGGAGCTGTTTTTT. Translation gives CSVLGQGATGELFF.